This T cell receptor beta chain was sequenced for a study of identical twins (dated by TCRdb to 2016 to 2017). Background on the whole study: TCR alpha and beta repertoires from monozygotic twins, unrelated adults of various ages and cord blood were deep-sequenced to test whether fetal clonotypes persist. Replicate twin experiments were performed at different times using different library preparation protocols to rule out contamination. The study at large found these results: Because the same donors could not be followed over many years, the conclusions relied on cross-sectional statistical analysis. Recombination models systematically underestimated out-of-frame TCR alpha sharing in monozygotic twins but agreed with sharing between unrelated individuals. Abundant cord blood beta clonotypes carried fewer insertions; young adult naive repertoires showed a weaker similar trend, while memory repertoires showed none. Out-of-frame TCR alpha sequences shared between twins showed an excess of low generation-probability sequences compared with coincidental sharing between unrelated individuals. A weaker excess of twin sharing was found in beta out-of-frame sequences because the signal-to-noise ratio was lowered by fewer shared sequences. Zero-insertion analyses could be partly confounded by invariant T cells such as MAIT and iNKT, though diverse VJ usage argued against such confounding for most clonotypes.

Unmatched junction bases come to 12, with V trimmed by 0 bases and J by 0 bases. The germline V gene sets CDR1 to SGHRS and CDR2 to YFSETQ. The CDR3, cysteine through phenylalanine, is 21 amino acids long. Just the 63-base CDR3 DNA is kept, in frame starting at base 1. Regarding this clonotype: No cognate antigen has been identified for it. Base-call qualities are not available, and no considerably larger clone is one nucleotide away.

All donors were healthy Caucasians. The twin cohort consisted of three pairs of female monozygotic twins, all aged roughly 18 to 30 years. Peripheral blood mononuclear cells were used as the source from which RNA for TCR libraries was isolated. The method behind the library was 5' RACE. This sample was sequenced with an Illumina HiSeq 2000. Template switching added a universal primer binding site, and the final cDNA carried a unique molecular identifier that allowed TCR cDNA molecules to be counted accurately. Specific primers in the conserved constant-segment region were used to synthesize first-strand cDNA for the TCR alpha and beta chains. To control for contamination, each cDNA library was double barcoded with a SMART-Mk sample barcode plus Illumina barcodes. TruSeq adapter sequences along with Illumina sample barcodes were introduced in two successive PCR steps. The TCR alpha and beta cDNA libraries were sequenced on the Illumina HiSeq platform using custom primers. As for the original processing: Unique molecular identifiers were extracted from raw reads with MiGEC, and CDR3 positions were determined with MiXCR. Recombination models were inferred per individual with the repgenHMM and IGoR tools using an EM algorithm. Shared clonotype analysis was performed with the tcR package in R, normalizing sharing by the product of cloneset sizes. Out-of-frame nonproductive sequences were analyzed to study raw recombination free of thymic and clonal selection effects. The public reads were run again by TCRdb, first through fastp at Q25 and then through MiXCR, and only productive beta chains were kept. Under each unique CDR3 protein, matching rows form one entry showing the most common genes and DNA. What appears here as the V and J calls and clone size reflects TCRdb's work, not the paper's. The sample table shows 570,000 or so distinct CDR3 sequences, and over 8.5% are seen once. Clones ranked in the top ten supply roughly 3% of the sample.

The data were also submitted as part of a second study, on yellow fever vaccine responses in identical twins. As the second paper documents: According to the authors, the vaccine-induced T cell response in identical twins seemed to be partly convergent and partly specific to each individual. In identical twins, the study followed T cell clones that responded to the vaccine with precision.

The V and J segments used are TRBV5-1 and TRBJ2-6; 10 of the junction bases match TRBD1. This TCR derives from a woman between 18 and 29 years old in good health. Sequencing input: PBMCs. The nucleotides read TGCGCCAGCAGCTTGGACGGGACAGGGGATACAGACATCTCTGGGGCCAACGTCCTGACTTTC. Its amino acids are CASSLDGTGDTDISGANVLTF.